These T cell receptor beta chains were read from a single sample in a study of OX40 agonist ivuxolimab in advanced cancers. TCRdb's copy holds only in-frame clones and misses some; the assay was immunoSEQ multiplex PCR. The sample holds 50,000 to 65,000 clones, roughly 77% seen once. This specimen consisted of CD4+ or CD8+ T cells sorted from blood, obtained in a trial of the OX40 agonist ivuxolimab. Every receptor here comes from an adult with an advanced solid tumor such as melanoma, head and neck, liver or kidney cancer. Each CDR3 is given with its conserved first and last residue. Each record gives: J gene, V gene, CDR3 protein.

>TRBJ2-1|TRBV7-2
CASSSQGGGPQEQFF
>TRBJ1-3|TRBV19
CASKEHGSGNTIYF
>TRBJ2-5|TRBV7-6
CASSLVSGGVQETQYF
>TRBJ2-7|TRBV6-1
CASGGSASYEQYF
>TRBJ2-7|TRBV11-2
CASSLDIGAPRVYF
>TRBJ2-2|TRBV6-5
CASIDTSVTGELFF
>TRBJ1-6|TRBV19
CASSMVQGQSPLHF
>TRBJ2-2|TRBV5-1
CASSLVLSGKHGELFF
>TRBJ2-5|TRBV7-6
CASSPRLGETQYF
>TRBJ2-1|TRBV5-1
CASSLELAGIYNEQFF
>TRBJ2-2|TRBV14
CASSPTPLVTGELFF
>TRBJ1-2|TRBV5-8
CASSLEAGPGTAGYTF
>TRBJ1-4|TRBV28
CASTPGSRNEKLFF
>TRBJ2-2|TRBV7-2
CASSFTGGDTGELFF
>TRBJ2-5|TRBV12-5
CASGLASGGVETQYF
>TRBJ2-1|TRBV4-2
CASSQEGGQVEFF
>TRBJ1-1|TRBV29-1
CSVLNQGGVTEAFF
>TRBJ2-2|TRBV6-1
CASSHRGVSGGELFF
>TRBJ2-7|TRBV2
CASEGVAGGPLEQYF
>TRBJ1-5|TRBV12-5
CASGLGTENQPQHF